This TCR beta chain came from a study of vaccination and CD4 T cells after COVID-19. Study summary: Post-COVID sampling occurred a median around 100 days after diagnosis (range 35 to 161).

The CDR3 is 15 residues long. Per the germline V gene, CDR1 is SGHTA and CDR2 is FQGNSA. The ends were cut back, 5 bases at V and 5 bases at J, with 18 bases in the middle. The Oncomine TCR Beta short-read assay was what sequenced the DNA obtained from cultured CD4+ T cells. The authors extracted genomic DNA from cultured CD4+ T cells. TCRdb re-called the PCR reads through MiXCR, storing one row per CDR3 protein. The sample includes some 19,000 distinct CDR3 sequences, approximately 37% of them seen just once. A remark on this clonotype: The antigen is undetermined.

Treatment noted: roughly 10-day PBMC culture with coronavirus spike peptide pools or control peptides (ViraFEST assay). Peptide pools at about 11 ug/ml, together with around 10 IU/ml IL-2, were added to cultures of some 2.2 million PBMCs per well. The chain uses TRBV7-2 and TRBJ2-5; possibly TRBD1 for D (5 bases). The clonotype originates from a human donor with COVID-19. Sequencing input: cultured CD4+ T cells from blood. CDR3 sequence (DNA): TGTGCCAGCAGCCCCCGCCGGGCAGGGAAGGAGACCCAGTACTTC. The encoded protein is CASSPRRAGKETQYF.